The entry below gives a single T cell receptor beta chain sequence along with its context. This sample includes further DNA sequences coding for the same CDR3. This entry is derived from a study of blood T cell repertoires in COVID-19. Background on the study: Acute and convalescent COVID-19 samples came from the United States, Italy and Spain.

The CDR3 is 14 amino acids. Trimming removed 5 bases from V and 2 bases from J; junction bases left unmatched: 2. Germline V gene data show CDR1 as MNHEY and CDR2 as SVGAGI. In the original workflow: Nucleated cell number was recorded as an estimate derived from reference gene primer amplification. Generated by immunoSEQ multiplex PCR, the TCRdb table keeps only in-frame clones and is missing some. V and J calls plus clone size are reproduced from that table; the DNA served to infer D and trimming. Altogether around 260,000 clones are present, approximately 87% being singletons, with the ten largest covering about 2.1%.

Material: peripheral blood. This chain connects TRBV6-5 to TRBJ1-2; 10 nucleotides line up with TRBD1. This sequence was found in a woman aged 50 to 65 with acute or convalescent COVID-19. CDR3 in amino acids: CASSRDRGNYGYTF. In DNA, the CDR3 is TGTGCCAGCAGTCGGGACAGGGGCAACTATGGCTACACCTTC.